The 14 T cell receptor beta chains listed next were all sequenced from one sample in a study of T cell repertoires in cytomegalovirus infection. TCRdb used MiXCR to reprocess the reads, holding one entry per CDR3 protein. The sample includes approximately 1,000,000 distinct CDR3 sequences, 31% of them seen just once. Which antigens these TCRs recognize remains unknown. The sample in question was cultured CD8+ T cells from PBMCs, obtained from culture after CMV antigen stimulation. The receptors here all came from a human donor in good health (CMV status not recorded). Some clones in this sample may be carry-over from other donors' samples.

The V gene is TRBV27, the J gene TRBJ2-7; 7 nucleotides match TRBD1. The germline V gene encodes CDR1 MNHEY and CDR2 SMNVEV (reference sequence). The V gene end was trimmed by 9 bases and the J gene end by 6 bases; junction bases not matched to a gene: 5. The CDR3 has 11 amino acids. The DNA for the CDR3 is TGTGCCAGTTCGACAGGGATCGAGCAGTACTTC. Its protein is CASSTGIEQYF.

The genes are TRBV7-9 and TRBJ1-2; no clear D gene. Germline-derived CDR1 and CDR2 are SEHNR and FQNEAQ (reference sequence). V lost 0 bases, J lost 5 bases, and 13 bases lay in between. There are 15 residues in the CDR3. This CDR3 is CASSLAPGNVYGYTF. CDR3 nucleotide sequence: TGTGCCAGCAGCTTAGCGCCGGGGAATGTTTATGGCTACACCTTC.

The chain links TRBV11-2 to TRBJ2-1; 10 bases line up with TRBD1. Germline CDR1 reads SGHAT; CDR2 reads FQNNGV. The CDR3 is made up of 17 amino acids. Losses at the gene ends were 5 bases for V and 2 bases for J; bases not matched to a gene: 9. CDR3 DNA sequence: TGTGCCAGCAGCCCCAGTCCCGGGACAGGGGCCTACAATGAGCAGTTCTTC. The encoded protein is CASSPSPGTGAYNEQFF.

The CDR3 DNA follows: TGTGCCAGCAAAGAGGGACAGGGAGGGGGGCCCACCTACAATGAGCAGTTCTTC. Its protein product is CASKEGQGGGPTYNEQFF. The gene calls are TRBV2 and TRBJ2-1; the match to TRBD1 covers 9 bases. The CDR3 is made up of 18 amino acids. Looked up from germline, CDR1 is SNHLY and CDR2 is FYNNEI. V lost 7 bases to trimming and J lost 2 bases; unmatched junction nucleotides: 15.

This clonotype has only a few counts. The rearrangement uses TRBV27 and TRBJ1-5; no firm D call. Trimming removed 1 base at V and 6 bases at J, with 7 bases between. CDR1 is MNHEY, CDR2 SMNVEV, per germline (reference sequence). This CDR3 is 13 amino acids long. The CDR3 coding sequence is TGTGCCAGCAGTTTATACGGGCCTCAGCCCCAGCATTTT. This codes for CASSLYGPQPQHF.

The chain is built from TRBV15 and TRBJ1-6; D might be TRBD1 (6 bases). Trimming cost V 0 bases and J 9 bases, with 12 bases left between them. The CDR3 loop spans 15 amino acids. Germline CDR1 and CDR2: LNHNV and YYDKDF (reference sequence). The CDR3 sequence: CATSREQGRGSPLHF. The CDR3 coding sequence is TGTGCCACCAGCAGAGAACAGGGCCGTGGTTCACCCCTCCACTTT.

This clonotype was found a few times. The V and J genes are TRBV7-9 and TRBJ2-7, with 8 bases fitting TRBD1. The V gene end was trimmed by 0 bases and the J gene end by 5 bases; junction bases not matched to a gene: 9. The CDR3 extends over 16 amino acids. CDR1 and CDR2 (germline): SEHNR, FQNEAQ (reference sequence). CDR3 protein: CASSLAASRQGHEQYF. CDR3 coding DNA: TGTGCCAGCAGCTTAGCCGCCAGTCGACAGGGGCACGAGCAGTACTTC.

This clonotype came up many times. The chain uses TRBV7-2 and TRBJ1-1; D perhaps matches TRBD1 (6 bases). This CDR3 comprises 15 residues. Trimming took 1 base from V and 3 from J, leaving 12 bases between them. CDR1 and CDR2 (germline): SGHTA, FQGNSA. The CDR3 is CASSLGSGAHTEAFF. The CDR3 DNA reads TGTGCCAGCAGCTTAGGGTCAGGGGCCCACACTGAAGCTTTCTTT.

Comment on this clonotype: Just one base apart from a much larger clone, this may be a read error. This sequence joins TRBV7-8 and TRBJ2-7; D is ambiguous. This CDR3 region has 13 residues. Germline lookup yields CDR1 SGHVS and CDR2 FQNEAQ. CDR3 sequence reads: CAGSLGPLYEQYV. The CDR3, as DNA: TGTGCCGGCAGCTTAGGTCCGCTCTACGAGCAGTACGTC.

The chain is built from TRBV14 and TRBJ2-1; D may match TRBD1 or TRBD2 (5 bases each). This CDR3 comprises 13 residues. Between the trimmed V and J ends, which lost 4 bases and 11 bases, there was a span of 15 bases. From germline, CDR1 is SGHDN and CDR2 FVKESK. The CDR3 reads CASSLGTPPKQFF. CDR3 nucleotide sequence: TGTGCCAGCAGCCTGGGGACCCCCCCAAAGCAGTTCTTC.

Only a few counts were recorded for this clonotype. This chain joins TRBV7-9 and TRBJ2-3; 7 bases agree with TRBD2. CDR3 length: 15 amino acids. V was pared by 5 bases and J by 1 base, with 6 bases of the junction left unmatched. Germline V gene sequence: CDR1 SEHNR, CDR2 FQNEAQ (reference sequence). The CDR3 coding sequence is TGTGCCAGCAGCGTCGGGAGGTGGGGCACAGATACGCAGTATTTT. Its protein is CASSVGRWGTDTQYF.

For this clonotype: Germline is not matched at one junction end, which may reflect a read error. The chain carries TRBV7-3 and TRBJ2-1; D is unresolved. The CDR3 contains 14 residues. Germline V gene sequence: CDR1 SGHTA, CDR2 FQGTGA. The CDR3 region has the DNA TGTGTCAGCAGCTTAGCCATCAGAGACAATGAGCAGTTCTTC. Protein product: CVSSLAIRDNEQFF.

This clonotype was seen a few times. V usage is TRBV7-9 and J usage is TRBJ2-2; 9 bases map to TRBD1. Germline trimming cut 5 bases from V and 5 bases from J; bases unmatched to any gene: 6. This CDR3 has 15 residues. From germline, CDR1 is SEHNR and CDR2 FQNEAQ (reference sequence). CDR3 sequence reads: CASSKTGTGTGELFF. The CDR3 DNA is TGTGCCAGCAGCAAAACCGGGACAGGGACCGGGGAGCTGTTTTTT.

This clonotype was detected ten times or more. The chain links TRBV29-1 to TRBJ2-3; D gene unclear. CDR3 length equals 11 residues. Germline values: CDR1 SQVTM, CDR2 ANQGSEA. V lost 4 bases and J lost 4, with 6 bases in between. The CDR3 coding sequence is TGCAGCGTTGGGGGTTCAGATACGCAGTATTTT. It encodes CSVGGSDTQYF.